The 10 T cell receptor beta chains reported below all come from one sample, sequenced in a study of T cell repertoires in cytomegalovirus infection. TCRdb reprocessed the reads via MiXCR and lists one record per CDR3 protein. The sample shows 110,000 to 150,000 distinct CDR3 sequences, about 32% of them seen only once. Their cognate antigens are unknown. This sample comprised CD8+ T cells from cultured PBMCs, obtained from culture after CMV antigen stimulation. These receptors were taken from a human donor in good health (CMV status not recorded). Some clones in this sample may be carry-over from other donors' samples.

This clonotype was counted ten times or more. The chain couples TRBV12-3 or TRBV12-4 to TRBJ2-2; TRBD2 matches at 12 bases. After removal of 6 bases from V and 6 bases from J, the junction contained 2 bases not matched to a gene. The CDR3 contains 14 residues. The CDR3 region is CASRRLAGAGELFF. The CDR3 DNA reads as TGTGCCAGCAGGAGACTAGCGGGGGCCGGGGAGCTGTTTTTT.

The chain joins TRBV20-1 to TRBJ1-1; D remains ambiguous. The germline gives CDR1 DFQATT, CDR2 SNEGSKA (reference sequence). The CDR3 consists of 15 residues. V gave up 6 bases and J gave up 0 bases, with 17 bases separating them. The CDR3 sequence is CSAASYNPMNTEAFF. The CDR3, as DNA: TGCAGTGCCGCCTCATACAACCCAATGAACACTGAAGCTTTCTTT.

V is TRBV28 and J is TRBJ2-1; D might be TRBD1 (5 bases). CDR1 and CDR2 (germline): MDHEN, SYDVKM. Deletions cut 5 bases from V and 0 bases from J, with 14 bases between. The CDR3 runs 16 residues. CDR3 DNA: TGTGCCAGCAGTGATGGGGCAGTCAACTCCTACAATGAGCAGTTCTTC. Its protein is CASSDGAVNSYNEQFF.

The table lists this clonotype with a few counts. This chain joins TRBV7-9 and TRBJ1-5; possible D gene TRBD1, 5 bases. The CDR3 extends over 15 amino acids. V shed 5 bases and J shed 8 bases, with 19 bases lying between them. Germline lookup yields CDR1 SEHNR and CDR2 FQNEAQ (reference sequence). The CDR3 protein is CASSQTGTLREPQHF. Written as DNA, the CDR3 is TGTGCCAGCAGCCAAACGGGGACCCTGAGGGAGCCCCAGCATTTT.

The rearrangement joins TRBV4-2 to TRBJ1-4, with D possibly being TRBD1 (5 bases). V lost 4 bases to trimming and J lost 5 bases, with 11 bases between them. The CDR3 totals 14 residues. Germline CDR1 LGHNA, CDR2 YNFKEQ. CDR3 sequence: CASSPRGPNEKLFF. The DNA of the CDR3 is TGTGCCAGCAGCCCGCGGGGACCCAATGAAAAACTGTTTTTT.

The chain employs TRBV27 and TRBJ2-1; the D is unclear. From germline, CDR1 is MNHEY and CDR2 SMNVEV (reference sequence). The V end lost 2 bases, the J end lost 5 bases, and 4 bases lay between the germline ends. The CDR3 covers 12 residues. The CDR3 DNA reads TGTGCCAGCAGTTTAAATAACAATGAGCAGTTCTTC. Its protein is CASSLNNNEQFF.

This clonotype was picked up a small number of times. The J gene is TRBJ1-1, the V gene TRBV19, with D tentatively TRBD1 (5 bases). The V and J ends lost 10 bases and 4 bases respectively, with 13 bases between them. Germline CDR1 LNHDA, CDR2 SQIVND (reference sequence). CDR3 length: 12 residues. The CDR3 protein is CATLQGGTEAFF. The DNA of the CDR3 is TGTGCCACCCTGCAGGGAGGCACTGAAGCTTTCTTT. The variable domain in full, with the rest retrieved from reference TRBV19 and TRBJ1-1, is DGGITQSPKYLFRKEGQNVTLSCEQNLNHDAMYWYRQDPGQGLRLIYYSQIVNDFQKGDIAEGYSVSREKKESFPLTVTSAQKNPTAFYLCATLQGGTEAFFGQGTRLTVV.

In this sample, this clonotype turned up many times. The chain has TRBV6-2 or TRBV6-3 and TRBJ1-2; TRBD1 might be the D (6 bases). Germline V gives CDR1 MNHEY, CDR2 SVGEGT. Trimming removed 1 base at V and 8 bases at J, with 17 bases between. The CDR3 is made up of 15 amino acids. The DNA of the CDR3 is TGTGCCAGCAGTTACTTTCTGGGGGCGGATGAAGGCTACACCTTC. Its protein product is CASSYFLGADEGYTF.

Only a few counts were recorded for this clonotype. As DNA, the CDR3 is TGTGCCAGCAGCCAAGAGGTGGTAACTGTACTGAACACCGGGGAGCTGTTTTTT. The encoded protein is CASSQEVVTVLNTGELFF. This rearrangement joins TRBV3-1 to TRBJ2-2; the D is unclear. The CDR3 consists of 18 residues. V was trimmed by 0 bases and J by 1 base, leaving 15 bases between them. Germline V gene data show CDR1 as LGHDT and CDR2 as YNNKEL (reference sequence).

The genes are TRBV28 and TRBJ1-1; unclear D gene. V was pared by 3 bases and J by 4 bases, with 12 bases between. The V gene's germline CDR1 is MDHEN and CDR2 SYDVKM. The CDR3 loop spans 14 amino acids. The DNA of the CDR3 is TGTGCCAGCAGTTTGACGGACTCGGGCACTGAAGCTTTCTTT. This codes for CASSLTDSGTEAFF.